The 6 T cell receptor beta chains listed next were all sequenced from one sample in a study of T-cell reconstitution after alpha-beta-depleted transplantation in children. Unique molecular identifiers were incorporated into the prepared TCRbeta library. One entry per CDR3 protein results from TCRdb running MiXCR on the PCR reads. The sample records some 600,000 distinct CDR3 sequences, 10% to 15% being singletons. The sequencing here drew on PBMCs, mostly from graft donor cells, taken 360 days after TCRalphabeta/CD19-depleted stem cell transplant. The receptors shown here come from a male patient younger than 18 who had a stem cell transplant for acute myeloid leukemia, so the T cells may come from the graft donor.

This clonotype was observed many times. V is TRBV12-3 or TRBV12-4 and J is TRBJ2-2; D may be TRBD2 (6 bases). Trimming pared 3 bases from V and 3 bases from J, leaving 11 bases between. The CDR3 consists of 15 residues. CDR3 sequence: CASSLGLSDTGELFF. The CDR3 nucleotides are TGTGCCAGCAGTTTGGGACTTTCAGACACCGGGGAGCTGTTTTTT.

The chain is built from TRBV28 and TRBJ1-1; 8 nucleotides line up with TRBD1. Germline lookup yields CDR1 MDHEN and CDR2 SYDVKM. This CDR3 is 15 amino acids long. J was trimmed by 4 bases and V by 5 bases; bases with no gene match: 9. The CDR3 reads CASSQVRGRITEAFF. The CDR3 coding sequence is TGTGCCAGCAGTCAGGTCAGGGGGCGCATCACTGAAGCTTTCTTT.

This clonotype has at least ten counts. The chain employs TRBV5-1 and TRBJ2-7, with 7 bases lining up with TRBD1. CDR1 and CDR2 (germline): SGHRS, YFSETQ. Unmatched junction bases numbered 4, after V lost 2 bases and J lost 2 bases. The length of the CDR3 is 14 residues. Here the CDR3 reads CASSLRTGAYEQYF. The CDR3 bases are TGCGCCAGCAGCTTACGGACAGGAGCCTACGAGCAGTACTTC.

The gene calls are TRBV5-1 and TRBJ1-1; a weak D match, TRBD1 (5 bases). This CDR3 comprises 16 residues. V was trimmed by 0 bases and J by 4 bases, leaving 16 bases between them. Germline values: CDR1 SGHRS, CDR2 YFSETQ. The CDR3 loop is CASSLANGGEFTEAFF. CDR3 DNA: TGCGCCAGCAGCTTGGCCAATGGGGGGGAGTTCACTGAAGCTTTCTTT. Using reference TRBV5-1 and TRBJ1-1 for the parts outside the CDR3, the full variable domain is KAGVTQTPRYLIKTRGQQVTLSCSPISGHRSVSWYQQTPGQGLQFLFEYFSETQRNKGNFPGRFSGRQFSNSRSEMNVSTLELGDSALYLCASSLANGGEFTEAFFGQGTRLTVV.

In its sample, this clonotype was seen many times. V and J are TRBV29-1 and TRBJ2-7; no clear D. Trimming stripped 3 bases from V and 2 bases from J, with 14 bases between. Germline assignment: CDR1 SQVTM and CDR2 ANQGSEA. This CDR3 contains 14 residues. The chain's CDR3 is CSVEVVAPPYEQYF. DNA for the CDR3: TGCAGCGTTGAGGTCGTGGCTCCTCCCTACGAGCAGTACTTC.

This clonotype was picked up a small number of times. The chain employs TRBV15 and TRBJ2-5; D could derive from TRBD1 or TRBD2 (5 bases each). V lost 0 bases and J lost 1, with 9 bases in between. Germline V gives CDR1 LNHNV, CDR2 YYDKDF (reference sequence). The CDR3 contains 15 residues. DNA of the CDR3: TGTGCCACCAGCAGAGACCCGAGGGGCCAAGAGACCCAGTACTTC. This encodes CATSRDPRGQETQYF.